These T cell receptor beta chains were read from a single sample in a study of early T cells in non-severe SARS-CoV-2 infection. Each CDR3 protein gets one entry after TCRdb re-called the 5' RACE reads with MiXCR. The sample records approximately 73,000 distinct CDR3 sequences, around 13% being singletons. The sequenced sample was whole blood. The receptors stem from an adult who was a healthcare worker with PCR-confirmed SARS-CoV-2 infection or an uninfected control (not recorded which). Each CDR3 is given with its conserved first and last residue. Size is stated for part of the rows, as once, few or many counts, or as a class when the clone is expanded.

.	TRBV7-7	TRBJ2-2	CASKGASAGELFF
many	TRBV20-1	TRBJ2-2	CSAVSKLGPGELFF
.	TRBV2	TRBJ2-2	CASSQRGTGGLVAGELFF
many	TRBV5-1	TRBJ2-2	CASSVDSNTGELFF
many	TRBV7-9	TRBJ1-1	CASSEGFEAFF
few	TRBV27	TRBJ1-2	CASSLTGDYGYTF
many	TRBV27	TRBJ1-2	CASSLKRQGNYGYTF
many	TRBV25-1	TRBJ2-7	CASSDAGTGLYEQYF
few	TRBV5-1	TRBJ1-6	CASSLDSRSSYNSPLHF
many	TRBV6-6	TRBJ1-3	CASRTGSSGNTIYF
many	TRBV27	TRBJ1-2	CASRIGRRANYGYTF
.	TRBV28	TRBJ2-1	CASSLGTSGSYNEQFF
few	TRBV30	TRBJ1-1	CAWSWGGEAFF
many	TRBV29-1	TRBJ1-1	CSVGGQGHTEAFF
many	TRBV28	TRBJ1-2	CASRTGGSVDYGYTF
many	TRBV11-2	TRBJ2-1	CASSQGSSGANEQFF
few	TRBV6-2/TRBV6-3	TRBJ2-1	CASSYSGTSGIEEQFF
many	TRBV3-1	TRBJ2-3	CASSQGKETDTQYF
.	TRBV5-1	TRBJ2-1	CASSFKSGTDNEQFF
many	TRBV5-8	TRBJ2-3	CASSFILGGLTDTQYF